This is a list of T cell receptor beta chains from one sample in a study of CD8+CD57+ T cells in acquired aplastic anemia. TCRdb reprocessed the reads via MiXCR and lists one record per CDR3 protein. The profile shows around 160,000 distinct CDR3 sequences, around half of them singletons. Material: sorted CD4+, CD8+, or CD8+CD57+ T cells (not recorded which) from PBMCs. These receptors came from a human donor with aplastic anemia. Each CDR3 is given with its conserved first and last residue. The D gene is left open where the match is weak. The size entry is marked missing in some rows and otherwise reads once, few, many or a size class.

.,TRBV18,TRBJ2-7,many,CASSPSTAYEQYF,TGTGCCAGCTCACCATCAACAGCCTACGAGCAGTACTTC
.,TRBV7-2,TRBJ2-7,many,CASSLQTGTYEQYF,TGTGCCAGCAGCTTACAAACGGGGACCTACGAGCAGTACTTC
.,TRBV20-1,TRBJ2-1,many,CSAQENEQFF,TGCAGTGCTCAAGAAAATGAGCAGTTCTTC
.,TRBV25-1,TRBJ1-1,.,CASSSRVNTEAFF,TGTGCCAGCAGTTCTAGGGTGAACACTGAAGCTTTCTTT
TRBD2,TRBV11-2,TRBJ2-7,few,CASSLETLGVVAGVKSYEQYF,TGTGCCAGCAGCTTAGAAACTTTGGGAGTGGTAGCGGGAGTGAAAAGCTACGAGCAGTACTTC
.,TRBV5-1,TRBJ1-1,.,CASSEGTTNTEAFF,TGCGCCAGCAGCGAGGGGACAACGAACACTGAAGCTTTCTTT
.,TRBV5-4,TRBJ2-5,few,CASSLVNKETQYF,TGTGCCAGCAGCTTAGTTAACAAAGAGACCCAGTACTTC
TRBD2,TRBV30,TRBJ2-3,.,CAWSVAGLAGGPSTDTQYF,TGTGCCTGGAGTGTTGCGGGACTAGCGGGAGGGCCTAGCACAGATACGCAGTATTTT
.,TRBV28,TRBJ1-3,many,CASRGVTGNTIYF,TGTGCCAGCCGAGGTGTAACTGGAAACACCATATATTTT
.,TRBV2,TRBJ1-3,.,CARDLGSSGNTIYF,TGTGCTAGAGATCTTGGCAGCTCTGGAAACACCATATATTTT
TRBD1,TRBV12-3/TRBV12-4,TRBJ2-4,.,CASSFGTATIDIQYF,TGTGCCAGCAGTTTTGGGACAGCGACTATAGACATTCAGTACTTC
.,TRBV6-1,TRBJ1-5,few,CASRGGVRGMSNQPQHF,TGTGCCAGCAGAGGAGGAGTCAGGGGTATGAGCAATCAGCCCCAGCATTTT
TRBD1,TRBV29-1,TRBJ2-7,.,CSATGGTSLYEQYF,TGCAGCGCCACAGGGGGGACATCCCTTTACGAGCAGTACTTC
TRBD2,TRBV7-9,TRBJ2-7,many,CASSQLAVYEQYF,TGTGCCAGCAGCCAACTAGCGGTCTACGAGCAGTACTTC
.,TRBV9,TRBJ2-2,once,CASSVGWGDTGELFF,TGTGCCAGCAGCGTAGGCTGGGGGGACACCGGGGAGCTGTTTTTT
.,TRBV19,TRBJ1-1,once,CASSTQRDGSFEETEAFF,TGTGCCAGTAGTACCCAGAGGGACGGGAGTTTTGAGGAGACTGAAGCTTTCTTT
.,TRBV2,TRBJ1-1,.,CASTWGTEAFF,TGTGCCAGCACATGGGGGACTGAAGCTTTCTTT
TRBD2,TRBV19,TRBJ2-3,.,CASSIGMAGGTDTQYF,TGTGCCAGTAGTATCGGGATGGCGGGGGGTACAGATACGCAGTATTTT
.,TRBV6-4,TRBJ2-1,.,CASSEEVYNEQFF,TGTGCCAGCAGTGAGGAGGTGTACAATGAGCAGTTCTTC
.,TRBV11-2,TRBJ2-2,many,CASSSSGELFF,TGTGCCAGCAGCTCCTCCGGGGAGCTGTTTTTT
.,TRBV29-1,TRBJ2-3,.,CSVENTGTATDTQYF,TGCAGCGTGGAGAATACCGGGACGGCTACAGATACGCAGTATTTT
TRBD1,TRBV29-1,TRBJ1-2,.,CSAPRDRGAGYTF,TGCAGCGCCCCCCGGGACAGGGGTGCGGGCTACACCTTC
.,TRBV7-6,TRBJ1-4,many,CASSLVGITNEKLFF,TGTGCCAGCAGCTTAGTTGGGATAACTAATGAAAAACTGTTTTTT
.,TRBV2,TRBJ1-1,.,CASRYRANTEAFF,TGTGCCAGCCGGTACCGGGCGAACACTGAAGCTTTCTTT
TRBD1,TRBV29-1,TRBJ1-2,.,CSVEGTGVGGYTF,TGCAGCGTTGAGGGGACAGGGGTAGGAGGCTACACCTTC
.,TRBV25-1,TRBJ2-5,.,CASSEFSGQGVQETQYF,TGTGCCAGCAGTGAATTCTCTGGGCAGGGAGTCCAAGAGACCCAGTACTTC
.,TRBV6-1,TRBJ1-6,many,CATHPDTSNSPLHF,TGTGCCACCCACCCAGATACTTCTAATTCACCCCTCCACTTT
.,TRBV24-1,TRBJ2-3,.,CATSDYPLGTSTDTQYF,TGTGCCACCAGTGATTACCCCCTAGGGACTAGCACAGATACGCAGTATTTT
TRBD1,TRBV20-1,TRBJ2-1,many,CSARSDRLERFF,TGCAGTGCTAGATCGGACAGGCTTGAGCGGTTCTTC
TRBD2,TRBV10-3,TRBJ2-5,.,CAISEGLAKETQYF,TGTGCCATCAGTGAGGGACTAGCGAAAGAGACCCAGTACTTC
TRBD2,TRBV19,TRBJ2-1,many,CASSPGLAGSYNEQFF,TGTGCCAGTAGTCCGGGACTAGCGGGATCCTACAATGAGCAGTTCTTC
.,TRBV19,TRBJ1-1,many,CASSGGSVNTEAFF,TGTGCCAGTAGTGGGGGGTCAGTGAACACTGAAGCTTTCTTT
.,TRBV2,TRBJ1-1,.,CASSEAVTNTEAFF,TGTGCCAGCAGTGAGGCCGTAACCAACACTGAAGCTTTCTTT
TRBD1,TRBV28,TRBJ2-7,few,CASGGQGTSYEQYF,TGTGCCAGTGGGGGACAGGGAACCTCCTACGAGCAGTACTTC
.,TRBV7-2,TRBJ1-1,once,CASSLGRRAFF,TGTGCCAGCAGCTTAGGCAGAAGGGCTTTCTTT
.,TRBV6-1,TRBJ1-2,many,CASSEALRPPYGYTF,TGTGCCAGCAGTGAAGCGCTTCGCCCTCCTTATGGCTACACCTTC
.,TRBV6-5,TRBJ2-4,many,CATREERNIQYF,TGTGCCACGCGGGAAGAAAGAAACATTCAGTACTTC
.,TRBV20-1,TRBJ2-6,many,CSAPHRESGANVLTF,TGCAGTGCGCCTCACAGGGAGTCTGGGGCCAACGTCCTGACTTTC
TRBD1,TRBV29-1,TRBJ1-2,.,CSVGGQDYGYTF,TGCAGCGTGGGAGGACAGGACTATGGCTACACCTTC
.,TRBV2,TRBJ1-3,few,CASSELEGGGNTIYF,TGTGCCAGCAGTGAATTGGAGGGAGGAGGAAACACCATATATTTT
.,TRBV2,TRBJ1-1,.,CASLDRLGAFF,TGTGCCAGTCTAGACAGGTTGGGGGCTTTCTTT
TRBD1,TRBV12-3/TRBV12-4,TRBJ1-3,.,CASSILTGGANTIYF,TGTGCCAGCAGCATTCTTACAGGGGGGGCAAACACCATATATTTT
TRBD1,TRBV10-3,TRBJ2-1,many,CATDRDSKYNEQFF,TGTGCCACAGACCGGGACAGTAAATACAATGAGCAGTTCTTC
TRBD1,TRBV7-9,TRBJ1-2,.,CASSLGTGHGYTF,TGTGCCAGCAGCTTAGGGACAGGGCATGGCTACACCTTC
.,TRBV20-1,TRBJ2-3,.,CSARVRGARTDTQYF,TGCAGTGCTAGGGTTCGAGGGGCGCGCACAGATACGCAGTATTTT
.,TRBV29-1,TRBJ1-1,.,CSHREGTLMNTEAFF,TGCAGCCACAGGGAAGGGACCCTTATGAACACTGAAGCTTTCTTT
.,TRBV2,TRBJ2-3,few,CASSPQLNTDTQYF,TGTGCCAGCTCACCCCAACTCAACACAGATACGCAGTATTTT